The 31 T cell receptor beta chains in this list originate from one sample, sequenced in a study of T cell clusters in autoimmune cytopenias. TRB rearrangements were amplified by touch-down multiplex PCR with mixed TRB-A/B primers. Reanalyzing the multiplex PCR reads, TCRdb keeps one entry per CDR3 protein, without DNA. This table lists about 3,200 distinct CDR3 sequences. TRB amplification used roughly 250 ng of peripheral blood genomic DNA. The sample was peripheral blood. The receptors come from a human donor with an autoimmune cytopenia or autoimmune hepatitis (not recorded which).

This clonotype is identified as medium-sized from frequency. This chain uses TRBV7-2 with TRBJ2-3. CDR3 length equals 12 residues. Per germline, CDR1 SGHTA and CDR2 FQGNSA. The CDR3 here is CASSLRRDTQYF.

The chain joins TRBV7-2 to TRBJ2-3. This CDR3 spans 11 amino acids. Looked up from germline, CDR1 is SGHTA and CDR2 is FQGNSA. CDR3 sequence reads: CASSFTDTQYF.

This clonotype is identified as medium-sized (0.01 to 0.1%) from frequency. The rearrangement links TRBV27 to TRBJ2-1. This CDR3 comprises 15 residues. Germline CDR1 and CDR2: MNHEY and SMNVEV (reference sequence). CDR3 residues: CASRARMSSYNEQFF.

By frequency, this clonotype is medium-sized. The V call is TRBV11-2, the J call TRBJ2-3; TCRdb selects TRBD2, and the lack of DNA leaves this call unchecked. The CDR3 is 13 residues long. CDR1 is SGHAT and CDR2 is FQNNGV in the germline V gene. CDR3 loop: CASSPPATDTQYF.

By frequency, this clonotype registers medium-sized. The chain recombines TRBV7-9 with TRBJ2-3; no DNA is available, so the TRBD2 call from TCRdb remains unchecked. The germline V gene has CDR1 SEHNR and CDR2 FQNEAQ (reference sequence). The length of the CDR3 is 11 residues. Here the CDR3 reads CASSLVAGQYF. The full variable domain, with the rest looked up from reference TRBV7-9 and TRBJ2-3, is DTGVSQNPRHKITKRGQNVTFRCDPISEHNRLYWYRQTLGQGPEFLTYFQNEAQLEKSRLLSDRFSAERPKGSFSTLEIQRTEQGDSAMYLCASSLVAGQYFGPGTRLTVL.

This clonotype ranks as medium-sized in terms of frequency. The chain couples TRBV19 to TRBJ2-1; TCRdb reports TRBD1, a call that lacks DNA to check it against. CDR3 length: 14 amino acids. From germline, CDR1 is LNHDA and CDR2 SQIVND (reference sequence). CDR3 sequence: CASSPAINLNEQFF.

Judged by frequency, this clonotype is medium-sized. This chain's CDR3 is CASLDGTNYGYTF. This chain joins TRBV19 and TRBJ1-2. CDR1 LNHDA and CDR2 SQIVND come from the germline V gene (reference sequence). The CDR3 is 13 residues long.

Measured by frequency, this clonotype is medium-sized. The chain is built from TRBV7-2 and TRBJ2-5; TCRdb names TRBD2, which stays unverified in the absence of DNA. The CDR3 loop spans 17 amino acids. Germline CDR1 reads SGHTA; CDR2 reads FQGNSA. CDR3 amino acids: CASSSRTSGPSSETQYF.

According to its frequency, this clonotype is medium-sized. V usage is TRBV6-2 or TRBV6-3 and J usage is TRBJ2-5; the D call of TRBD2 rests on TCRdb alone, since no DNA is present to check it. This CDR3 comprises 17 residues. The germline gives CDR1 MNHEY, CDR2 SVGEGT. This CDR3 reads CASSWLAGGSFQETQYF.

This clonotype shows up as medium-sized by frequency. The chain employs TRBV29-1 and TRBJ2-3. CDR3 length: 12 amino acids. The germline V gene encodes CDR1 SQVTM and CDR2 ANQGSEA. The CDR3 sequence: CSVFSVDTGQYF.

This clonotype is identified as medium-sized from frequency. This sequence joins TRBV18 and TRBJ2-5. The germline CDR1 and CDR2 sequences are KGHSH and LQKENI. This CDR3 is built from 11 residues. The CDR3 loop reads CASSPQETQYF. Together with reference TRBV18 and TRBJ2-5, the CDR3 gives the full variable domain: NAGVMQNPRHLVRRRGQEARLRCSPMKGHSHVYWYRQLPEEGLKFMVYLQKENIIDESGMPKERFSAEFPKEGPSILRIQQVVRGDSAAYFCASSPQETQYFGPGTRLLVL.

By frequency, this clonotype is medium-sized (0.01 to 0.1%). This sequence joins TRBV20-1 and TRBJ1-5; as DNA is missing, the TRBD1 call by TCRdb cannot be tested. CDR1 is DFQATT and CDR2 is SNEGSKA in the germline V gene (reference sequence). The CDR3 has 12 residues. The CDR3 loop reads CSAGQGDQPQHF.

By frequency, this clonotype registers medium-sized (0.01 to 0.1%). CDR3 in amino acids: CASSISGQAYNEQFF. V gene TRBV19 combines with J gene TRBJ2-1; the D gene TCRdb calls, TRBD1, cannot be checked with no DNA. This CDR3 contains 15 residues. Germline-derived CDR1 and CDR2 are LNHDA and SQIVND (reference sequence). The whole variable domain, filled in from reference TRBV19 and TRBJ2-1, reads DGGITQSPKYLFRKEGQNVTLSCEQNLNHDAMYWYRQDPGQGLRLIYYSQIVNDFQKGDIAEGYSVSREKKESFPLTVTSAQKNPTAFYLCASSISGQAYNEQFFGPGTRLTVL.

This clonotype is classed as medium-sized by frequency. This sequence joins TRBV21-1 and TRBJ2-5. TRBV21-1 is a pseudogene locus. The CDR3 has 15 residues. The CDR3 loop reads CASSKCVCPQETQYF.

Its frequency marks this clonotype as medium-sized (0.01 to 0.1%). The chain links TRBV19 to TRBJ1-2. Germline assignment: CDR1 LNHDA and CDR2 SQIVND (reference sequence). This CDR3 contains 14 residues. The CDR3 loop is CASSIVGANYGYTF.

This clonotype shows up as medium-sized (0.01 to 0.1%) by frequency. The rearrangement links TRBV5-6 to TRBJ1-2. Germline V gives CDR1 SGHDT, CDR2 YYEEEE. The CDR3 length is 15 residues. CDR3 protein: CASSPELGTFSGYTF.

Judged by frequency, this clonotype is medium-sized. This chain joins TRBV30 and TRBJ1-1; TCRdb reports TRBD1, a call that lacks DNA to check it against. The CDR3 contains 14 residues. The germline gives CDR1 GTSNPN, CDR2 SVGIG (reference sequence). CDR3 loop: CAYRAAAPNTEAFF.

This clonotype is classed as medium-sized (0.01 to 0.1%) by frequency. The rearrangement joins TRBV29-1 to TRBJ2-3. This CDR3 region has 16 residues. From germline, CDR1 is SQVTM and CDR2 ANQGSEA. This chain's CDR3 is CSVEGWQAGSTDTQYF.

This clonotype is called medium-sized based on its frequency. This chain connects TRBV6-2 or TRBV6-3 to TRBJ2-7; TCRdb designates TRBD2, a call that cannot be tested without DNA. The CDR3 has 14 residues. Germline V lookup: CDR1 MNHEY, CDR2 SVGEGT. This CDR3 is CASSSTSGPYEQYF.

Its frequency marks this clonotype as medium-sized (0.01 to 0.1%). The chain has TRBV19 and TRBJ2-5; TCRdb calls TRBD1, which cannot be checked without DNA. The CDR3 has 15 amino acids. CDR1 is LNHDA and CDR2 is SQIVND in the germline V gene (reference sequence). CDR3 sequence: CASSIRRVRGETQYF.

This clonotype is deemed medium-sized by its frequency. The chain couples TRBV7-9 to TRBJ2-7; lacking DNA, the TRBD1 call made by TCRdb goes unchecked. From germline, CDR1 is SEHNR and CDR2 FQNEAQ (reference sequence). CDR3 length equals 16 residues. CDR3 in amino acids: CASSQVSGRGSDEQYF. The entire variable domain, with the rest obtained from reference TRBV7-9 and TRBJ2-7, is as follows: DTGVSQNPRHKITKRGQNVTFRCDPISEHNRLYWYRQTLGQGPEFLTYFQNEAQLEKSRLLSDRFSAERPKGSFSTLEIQRTEQGDSAMYLCASSQVSGRGSDEQYFGPGTRLTVT.

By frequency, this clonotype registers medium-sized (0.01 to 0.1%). The CDR3 is CASSPGWEQYF. The chain joins TRBV11-1 to TRBJ2-7. The CDR3 consists of 11 residues. Germline assignment: CDR1 SGHAT and CDR2 FQDESV (reference sequence).

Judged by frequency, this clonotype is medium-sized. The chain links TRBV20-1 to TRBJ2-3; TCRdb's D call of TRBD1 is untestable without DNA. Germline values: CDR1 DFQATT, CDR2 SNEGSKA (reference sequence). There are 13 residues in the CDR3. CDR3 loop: CSGRAGVVDTQYF.

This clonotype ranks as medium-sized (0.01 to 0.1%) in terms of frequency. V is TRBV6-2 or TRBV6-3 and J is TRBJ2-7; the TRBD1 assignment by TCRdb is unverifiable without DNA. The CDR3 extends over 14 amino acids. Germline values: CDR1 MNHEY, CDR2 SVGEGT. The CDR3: CASSYWTEGSEQYF.

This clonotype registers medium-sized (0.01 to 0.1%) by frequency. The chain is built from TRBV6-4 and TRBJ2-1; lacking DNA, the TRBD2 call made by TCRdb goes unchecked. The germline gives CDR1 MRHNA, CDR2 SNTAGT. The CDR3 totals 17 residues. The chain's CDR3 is CASSRLAGGSSYNEQFF.

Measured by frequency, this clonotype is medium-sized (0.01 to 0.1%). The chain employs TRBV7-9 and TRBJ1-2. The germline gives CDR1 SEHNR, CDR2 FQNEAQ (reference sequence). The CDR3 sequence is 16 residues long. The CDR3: CASSLDSWGHNYGYTF.

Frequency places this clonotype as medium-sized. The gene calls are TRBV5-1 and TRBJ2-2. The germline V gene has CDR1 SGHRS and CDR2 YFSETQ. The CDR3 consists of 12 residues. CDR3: CASRTVSGELFF.

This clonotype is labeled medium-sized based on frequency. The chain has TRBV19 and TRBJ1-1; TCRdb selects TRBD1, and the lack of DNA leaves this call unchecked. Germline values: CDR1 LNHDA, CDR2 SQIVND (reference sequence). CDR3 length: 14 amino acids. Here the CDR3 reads CASSMGPGYTEAFF. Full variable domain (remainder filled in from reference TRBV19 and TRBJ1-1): DGGITQSPKYLFRKEGQNVTLSCEQNLNHDAMYWYRQDPGQGLRLIYYSQIVNDFQKGDIAEGYSVSREKKESFPLTVTSAQKNPTAFYLCASSMGPGYTEAFFGQGTRLTVV.

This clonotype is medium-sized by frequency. This CDR3 is CASSPAGASYEQYF. V and J are TRBV7-9 and TRBJ2-7; the TCRdb call, TRBD1, lacks DNA for checking. The CDR3 covers 14 residues. Germline V CDR1 and CDR2: SEHNR, FQNEAQ (reference sequence).

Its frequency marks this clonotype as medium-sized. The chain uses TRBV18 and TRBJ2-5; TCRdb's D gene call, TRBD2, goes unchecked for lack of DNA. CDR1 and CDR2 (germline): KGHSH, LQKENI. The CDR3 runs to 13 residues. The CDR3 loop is CASSRGLQETQYF.

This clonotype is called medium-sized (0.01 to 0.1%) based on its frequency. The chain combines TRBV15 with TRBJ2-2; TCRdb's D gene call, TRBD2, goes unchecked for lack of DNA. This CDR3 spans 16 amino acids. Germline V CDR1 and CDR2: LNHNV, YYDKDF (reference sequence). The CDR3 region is CATRGSGRSNTGELFF.